Included here is one T cell receptor (beta chain) sequence, with context. Its antigen remains unidentified. No quality values exist for individual bases; no much larger clone is one base distant. The data derive from a study of regulatory T cells in long-lasting Graves disease (dated by TCRdb to about 2021). With respect to the entire study: Persistent Graves' disease meant more than 5 years of antithyroid drug treatment with TSH receptor autoantibodies that stayed positive. Peripheral blood TCR sequencing and RNA sequencing compared persistent Graves' disease patients with newly diagnosed Graves' disease patients. The study took place in China and was registered as a clinical trial. A total of 33 samples underwent TCR sequencing: about 13 from persistent and roughly 20 from newly diagnosed Graves' disease patients. Antithyroid drugs had been taken for about 10.3 years on average by persistent Graves' disease patients in the clinical cohort. Study-wide findings and limitations: Preferential use of TRBV28, TRBJ1-2 and TRBJ2-5 was observed in persistent disease, whereas TRBV20-1 and TRBJ2-1 were favored in newly diagnosed disease. Patients with persistent disease shared more public clonotypes (about 2,900) than newly diagnosed patients did (around 1,000). The authors noted that the small sample size was a limitation that may lower accuracy. Sequencing and analysis were restricted to the TCR beta chain. Compared with newly diagnosed patients, patients with persistent Graves' disease had lower TCR Shannon entropy and fewer highly expanded clones, which suggests clonal expansion. Only peripheral blood was studied, because thyroid tissue, the primary lesion, was inaccessible.

Compared with germline, V lacks 0 bases and J lacks 11 bases; bases without a gene match: 9. The CDR3 starts with the cysteine, ends with the phenylalanine, and has 14 residues. The only DNA kept is the CDR3, 42 bases in frame from the first base. Taken from the germline V gene, the CDR1 and CDR2 loops are SGHTA and FQGTGA. Library generation was performed with multiplex PCR. Sequenced using an Illumina HiSeq 4000. CDR3 regions were amplified by Arm-PCR with iRepertoire HTBI primers to construct TCR beta libraries. Before sequencing, the PCR products underwent gel purification. In the original analysis: Gene usage analysis of CDR3 amino acid clonotypes relied on the roughly 60 TRBV and 13 to 15 TRBJ segments identified across samples. Filtered high-quality paired reads were merged into contigs using COPE and FqMerger. BLAST was used to align contigs to IMGT TRBV, TRBD and TRBJ reference genes, and CDR3 was defined according to IMGT. Any clonotype with a frequency above 0.1% was classified as a highly expanded clone. Shannon entropy served as the measure of repertoire diversity, while the Gini coefficient captured V-J evenness. A clonotype found in more than one individual was treated as public. The raw public data were reprocessed by TCRdb itself: fastp quality trimming at Q25, MiXCR clonotype calling, in-frame beta chains only. Rows with one shared CDR3 protein collapse into an entry with the most common genes and DNA. TCRdb assigned the V and J calls; the authors' analysis was not used. The sample table contains roughly 500,000 distinct CDR3 sequences; only one count was recorded for less than 25% of them. 7% to 9.5% of the sample lies in the top ten.

In the paper's terms, the time point label means: persistent/refractory GD, antithyroid drugs over 5 years with positive TRAb. For both TCR sequencing and RNA sequencing, RNA was extracted from PBMCs in TRIzol. The diagnosis of Graves' disease followed American Thyroid Association guidelines. The patients came from an endocrinology department in Xi'an, China. Each patient gave about 10 milliliters of peripheral blood, collected in an EDTA anticoagulant tube. PBMCs were isolated by Ficoll Paque Plus density gradient separation without further T cell sorting. RNA quality was checked with an Agilent 2100 Bioanalyzer and agarose gel, and concentration with a NanoDrop 2000.

The source is a female donor with Graves disease. This sample comprised peripheral blood mononuclear cells (PBMCs), obtained when the disease was refractory, from a patient treated with antithyroid drugs. The chain is encoded by TRBV7-3 joined to TRBJ1-1; 7 nucleotides in the junction match TRBD1. The DNA reads TGTGCCAGCAGCTTAACAGGGGCCGACAGGGACGCTTTCTTT. Translated, it reads CASSLTGADRDAFF. The entire variable domain, with the stretches around the CDR3 drawn from the reference TRBV7-3 and TRBJ1-1 proteins, is GAGVSQTPSNKVTEKGKYVELRCDPISGHTALYWYRQSLGQGPEFLIYFQGTGAADDSGLPNDRFFAVRPEGSVSTLKIQRTERGDSAVYLCASSLTGADRDAFFGQGTRLTVV.